Following are 14 T cell receptor beta chains from one sample sequenced in a study of cytomegalovirus exposure and HLA in healthy donors (TCRdb year 2017). Libraries were constructed by the immunoSEQ multiplex PCR assay. As stored in TCRdb, this immuneACCESS dataset retains in-frame rearrangements with V and J assigned. A fraction of the clones does not appear; measured against another copy, unresolved V genes explain less than half of the discrepancy, and the remainder lacks a known reason. The sample yields approximately 260,000 clones; approximately 83% were counted once. The biggest ten clones account for approximately 1% of the sample. The sample comprised PBMCs. The receptors stem from a young woman in good health and CMV-seronegative.

This clone appeared a few times. The chain joins TRBV6-1 to TRBJ1-5, with 8 bases aligning to TRBD1. The V segment lost 11 bases and the J segment 7 bases; nucleotides outside the gene matches: 13. This CDR3 has 14 residues. Germline assignment: CDR1 MNHNS and CDR2 SASEGT. For the CDR3, the DNA is TGTGCCGTTGACTCAGGGGGCTTAGGCCAGCCCCAGCATTTT. Translation: CAVDSGGLGQPQHF.

V is TRBV6-6 and J is TRBJ2-7, with D tentatively TRBD2 (5 bases). CDR1 is MNHNY and CDR2 is SVGAGI in the germline V gene (reference sequence). This CDR3 region has 15 residues. Trimming removed 4 bases at V and 0 bases at J, with 13 bases between. CDR3 loop: CASSSPGRDSYEQYF. The CDR3 DNA reads as TGTGCCAGCAGTTCCCCTGGACGGGACTCCTACGAGCAGTACTTC.

The chain joins TRBV5-1 to TRBJ2-3; possibly TRBD1 for D (6 bases). Trimming removed 4 bases from V and 2 bases from J, with 14 bases in between. The CDR3 consists of 15 residues. Per the germline V gene, CDR1 is SGHRS and CDR2 is YFSETQ. CDR3: CASSQTGRVTDTQYF. The CDR3 coding sequence is TGCGCCAGCAGCCAGACAGGTAGAGTCACAGATACGCAGTATTTT. The full variable domain, its missing parts supplied by reference TRBV5-1 and TRBJ2-3, is KAGVTQTPRYLIKTRGQQVTLSCSPISGHRSVSWYQQTPGQGLQFLFEYFSETQRNKGNFPGRFSGRQFSNSRSEMNVSTLELGDSALYLCASSQTGRVTDTQYFGPGTRLTVL.

The CDR3 sequence: CASSTLTGEGYTF. In nucleotides, the CDR3 is TGTGCCAGTAGTACCCTAACAGGGGAGGGCTACACCTTC. V usage is TRBV19 and J usage is TRBJ1-2; 7 bases align to TRBD1. Germline values: CDR1 LNHDA, CDR2 SQIVND (reference sequence). The J segment lost 8 bases and the V segment lost 4 bases, leaving 7 bases of the junction unmatched. The CDR3 loop spans 13 amino acids.

Only a few counts were recorded for this clone. Other nucleotide sequences in the sample specify the same CDR3. This chain connects TRBV27 to TRBJ2-2, with D unresolved. V was shortened by 5 bases and J by 4 bases, with 2 bases between the two germline ends. Germline V gene lookup returns CDR1 MNHEY and CDR2 SMNVEV (reference sequence). There are 11 residues in the CDR3. CDR3 sequence: CASSRTGELFF. The CDR3 DNA sequence: TGTGCCAGCAGTCGCACCGGGGAGCTGTTTTTT.

DNA for the CDR3: TGTGCCAGCAGTAATCGGCCGGGACAGGCCGACGAGCAGTACTTC. Translation gives CASSNRPGQADEQYF. The rearrangement uses TRBV6-5 and TRBJ2-7, with TRBD1 matching over 8 bases. CDR1 and CDR2 from the germline V gene are MNHEY and SVGAGI. The J segment lost 5 bases and the V segment lost 5 bases, leaving 11 bases of the junction unmatched. The CDR3 runs 15 residues.

The chain is built from TRBV10-3 and TRBJ2-3; 9 positions agree with TRBD2. Germline CDR1 and CDR2: ENHRY and SYGVKD. This CDR3 region has 18 residues. V shed 0 bases and J 6 bases; nucleotides not matched to a gene: 13. The CDR3: CAISESIGASGKTDTQYF. The CDR3, as DNA: TGTGCCATCAGTGAGTCGATCGGAGCTAGCGGGAAAACGGATACGCAGTATTTT.

The CDR3 nucleotides are TGTGCCAGCAGCGTAAATACGGGACTCCTACAGTATTTT. The encoded protein is CASSVNTGLLQYF. The chain uses TRBV5-4 and TRBJ2-3, with D tentatively TRBD2 (6 bases). The V gene's germline CDR1 is SGHNT and CDR2 YYREEE (reference sequence). Trimming pared 4 bases from V and 12 bases from J, leaving 18 bases between. CDR3 length: 13 residues.

This clone was seen only once. The chain recombines TRBV10-3 with TRBJ1-2; TRBD1 aligns across 8 bases. V shed 3 bases and J 6 bases; nucleotides not matched to a gene: 9. The CDR3 spans 15 residues. Germline V gene data show CDR1 as ENHRY and CDR2 as SYGVKD. CDR3 residues: CAISENDRGSNGYTF. The CDR3 bases are TGTGCCATCAGTGAAAATGACAGGGGATCGAATGGCTACACCTTC.

The V and J genes are TRBV4-2 and TRBJ2-2, with TRBD2 matching 11 bases. This CDR3 comprises 16 residues. Per the germline V gene, CDR1 is LGHNA and CDR2 is YNFKEQ. V dropped 4 bases and J dropped 7; count of bases not matched to a gene: 8. This chain's CDR3 is CASSPTSGETGGELFF. The CDR3 region has the DNA TGTGCCAGCAGCCCGACTAGCGGGGAAACTGGCGGGGAGCTGTTTTTT.

This rearrangement joins TRBV10-3 to TRBJ2-5, with TRBD2 matching 7 bases. The V and J ends lost 2 bases and 0 bases, in that order; junction bases with no gene match: 0. Germline V gene sequence: CDR1 ENHRY, CDR2 SYGVKD. The length of the CDR3 is 14 residues. CDR3 sequence (DNA): TGTGCCATCAGTGAGCGGGAGGACCAAGAGACCCAGTACTTC. Translation: CAISEREDQETQYF.

The chain couples TRBV7-6 to TRBJ2-3; D uncertain. The V gene's germline CDR1 is SGHVS and CDR2 FNYEAQ. V lost 1 base and J lost 5, with 7 bases in between. The CDR3 extends over 13 amino acids. The CDR3 DNA reads TGTGCCAGCAGCTTAGAGAGGTTAGATACGCAGTATTTT. It codes for CASSLERLDTQYF.

This clone appeared once. This chain connects TRBV28 to TRBJ2-1; D might be TRBD2 (6 bases). Germline CDR1 and CDR2: MDHEN and SYDVKM. The CDR3 is 19 amino acids. The germline V and J ends were trimmed by 0 bases and 5 bases, with 23 bases remaining between them. DNA of the CDR3: TGTGCCAGCAGTTTATGGAAATCTCTCGGTGGACTATTCAACAATGAGCAGTTCTTC. This translates into CASSLWKSLGGLFNNEQFF.

The chain combines TRBV7-3 with TRBJ1-1; D might be TRBD1 (5 bases). CDR1 and CDR2 from the germline V gene are SGHTA and FQGTGA. Deletions cut 2 bases from V and 7 bases from J, with 8 bases between. This CDR3 region has 12 residues. The CDR3 nucleotides are TGTGCCAGCAGCTTAGGAGGGGTTGAAGCTTTCTTT. This gives the protein CASSLGGVEAFF.